Below, 5 T cell receptor beta chains from the same sample are listed, as sequenced in a study of T cells in Graves' hyperthyroidism and ophthalmopathy. Using RNA transcripts as the source, TCR beta CDR3 regions were amplified. With the HTBI primer set, the TCR CDR3 went through a first round of RT-PCR. TCRdb itself ran the multiplex PCR reads through MiXCR, one entry per CDR3 protein. The repertoire holds about 640,000 distinct CDR3 sequences, with less than 25% as singletons. What was sequenced was blood. The receptor set was obtained from a man aged 25 to 40 with Graves' ophthalmopathy.

CDR3 nucleotides: TGCGCCAGCAGGGATTTCCCGGGACTAGCGGGAGGGGATGAGCAGTTCTTC. As protein: CASRDFPGLAGGDEQFF. V gene TRBV5-1 combines with J gene TRBJ2-1; 16 nucleotides agree with TRBD2. Germline lookup yields CDR1 SGHRS and CDR2 YFSETQ. V was clipped by 5 bases and J by 8 bases; unmatched bases: 10. CDR3 length equals 17 residues. Complete variable domain (other parts from reference TRBV5-1 and TRBJ2-1): KAGVTQTPRYLIKTRGQQVTLSCSPISGHRSVSWYQQTPGQGLQFLFEYFSETQRNKGNFPGRFSGRQFSNSRSEMNVSTLELGDSALYLCASRDFPGLAGGDEQFFGPGTRLTVL.

The CDR3 protein is CASSELGTQANYGYTF. DNA for the CDR3: TGTGCCAGCAGTGAATTGGGGACACAGGCTAACTATGGCTACACCTTC. This chain links TRBV25-1 with TRBJ1-2, with TRBD1 as a possible D gene (6 bases). The germline V gene has CDR1 MGHDK and CDR2 SYGVNS. Trimming took off 1 base at V and 0 bases at J, with 12 bases between the two ends. The length of the CDR3 is 16 residues.

This clonotype has just a few counts. The CDR3 here is CASSEGTVNQPQHF. DNA for the CDR3: TGTGCCAGCAGTGAGGGGACAGTCAATCAGCCCCAGCATTTT. This chain links TRBV2 with TRBJ1-5; 7 bases line up with TRBD1. J was trimmed by 3 bases and V by 3 bases; bases with no gene match: 2. CDR1 SNHLY and CDR2 FYNNEI come from the germline V gene. The CDR3 sequence is 14 residues long. The entire variable domain, with the rest obtained from reference TRBV2 and TRBJ1-5, is as follows: EPEVTQTPSHQVTQMGQEVILRCVPISNHLYFYWYRQILGQKVEFLVSFYNNEISEKSEIFDDQFSVERPDGSNFTLKIRSTKLEDSAMYFCASSEGTVNQPQHFGDGTRLSIL.

The chain links TRBV5-1 to TRBJ1-6; no firm D call. This CDR3 contains 13 residues. From germline, CDR1 is SGHRS and CDR2 YFSETQ. V was shortened by 4 bases and J by 9 bases, with 11 bases between the two germline ends. The CDR3 protein is CASSPGGSSPLHF. CDR3 nucleotides: TGCGCCAGCAGCCCCGGAGGGAGTTCACCCCTCCACTTT.

In its sample, this clonotype was seen a few times. The J gene is TRBJ1-3, the V gene TRBV6-1; 8 positions match TRBD1. Germline V gene data show CDR1 as MNHNS and CDR2 as SASEGT. With 5 bases clipped from V and 5 bases from J, the junction kept 11 bases outside the gene matches. This CDR3 contains 16 residues. The CDR3 DNA reads TGTGCCAGCAGTATCCCGGACAGGGCGGGGAGAAACACCATATATTTT. Translating it yields CASSIPDRAGRNTIYF.